Listed here is a single T cell receptor (beta chain). Sequencing used immunoSEQ multiplex PCR; TCRdb keeps in-frame clones, though not all of them. This repertoire shows 250,000 to 400,000 clones, about 91% found once; its top ten account for approximately 1.6%. This entry comes from a study of blood T cell repertoires in COVID-19. About the study: The United States, Italy and Spain supplied acute and convalescent COVID-19 samples. The analysed material was cDNA or gDNA that came from T cells, B-cell-depleted T cells, or PBMCs.

The CDR3 has 14 amino acids. Germline V lookup: CDR1 LNHNV, CDR2 YYDKDF (reference sequence). V was pared by 1 base and J by 5 bases, with 12 bases between. The sample was peripheral blood. The receptor comes from a woman aged 25 to 39 with COVID-19, enrolled during active disease. The chain recombines TRBV15 with TRBJ2-7; D gene uncertain. The CDR3 DNA follows: TGTGCCACCAGCAGAGCTGATAGCTTCAACGAGCAGTACTTC. It translates to CATSRADSFNEQYF.